One T cell receptor beta chain is described in this entry. Its cognate antigen has yet to be identified. The data belong to a study of cytomegalovirus exposure and HLA in healthy donors listed by TCRdb under 2017. About the investigation overall: An earlier analysis of roughly 500 of the donors reported 250 to 350 Gb of sequence data and 117 million unique TCR beta sequences obtained from around 190 million T cells. About 280 gigabases of sequencing data and around 85 million unique TCR sequences made up an early release that covered 640 HLA-typed donors. Of the roughly 430 genotyped donors, approximately 82% fell in the genetic ancestry cluster associated with self-reported Caucasian donors. The aim of the study was to test whether cataloging public T cell receptors could identify signatures of past pathogen exposure. The study used immunosequencing to profile the T cell repertoires of more than 650 subjects and linked those repertoires to cytomegalovirus serostatus. Besides the first cohort of roughly 700 subjects, a separate validation cohort made up of 120 different subjects was used. To predict cytomegalovirus infection status, the study combined high-throughput TCR immunosequencing, statistical association of individual TCRs with disease status, and machine learning. A later analysis re-analyzed previously published TCR beta repertoires from 660 or so donors and added high-resolution HLA genotyping to study TCR occurrence patterns. The later analysis used no new phenotypic data to find candidate immune exposures, relying instead on TCR beta sequences and their occurrence across donors. An earlier analysis of 587 of the donors used high-throughput TCR beta sequencing to judge whether each TCR beta V gene segment behaved as functional or pseudogenic. Alongside the repertoire data, information on donor age, sex, ethnicity and CMV serostatus was compiled. In a later genetic analysis, genome-wide SNP genotypes for about 55% of the 666 donors were used, and that subset was treated as a discovery cohort. Every discovery cohort repertoire had been produced on one sequencing platform. HLA typing covered class I and class II loci at four-digit resolution. Typing coverage differed by locus: A, B, C, DRB1 and DQB1 were typed in roughly 620-640 donors, DQA1 in about 500, DPA1 in 600 to 610, and DPB1 in just under 490. Roughly 5 DR-DQ haplotypes were handled as single units for association and clustering, since linkage in the cohort was strong. Among some 410 genotyped donors of the cohort, an average of around 240,000 unique TCR beta nucleotide sequences were sequenced per donor, roughly a sixth of them non-productive.

The CDR3 holds 15 amino acids from the cysteine to the phenylalanine. CDR3 DNA only is kept here, 45 bases in frame from base 1. As encoded in the germline V gene (reference sequence), CDR1 is SEHNR while CDR2 is FQNEAQ. V loses 5 bases at its end and J loses 7 bases; junction bases beyond the gene matches: 5. General conclusions and limits of the study: An association between a missense DCLRE1C variant and V-gene and J-gene trimming of TCR beta chains was found in a later genetic analysis and replicated in an independent cohort. In a later analysis, TCR association rates were found to vary across HLA loci, with the most associated TCRs seen for DRB1 alleles and the fewest for HLA-C alleles. Correlated functional status among segregating V segments might be attributable to linkage disequilibrium, but an unknown experimental factor could not be ruled out. Broadly in line with IMGT annotations, most TCR beta V segments showed up in productive rearrangements about 90% or about 30% of the time in an earlier analysis of approximately 640 of the donors. Across donors, most TCR sequences were observed very rarely, whereas some public TCRs were present in many individuals. A further reported finding was that TCR beta sequences accurately predicted the HLA-A and HLA-B alleles for most subjects in the first cohort. A later analysis associated 16,951 TCR beta sequences with specific HLA alleles at a false discovery rate of 0.05. Roughly uniform sequencing depth across donors was assumed in presence/absence analyses, although this assumption may not hold. Compared with the roughly 700-donor mean, donors in an Asian-associated ancestry cluster had fewer N-insertions in productive TCRs, according to a later genetic analysis. A group of highly shared sequence variants was considered likely to be a technical artifact of the sequencing pipeline. The authors suggested that the approach could potentially be generalized to other disease states and immunological phenotypes. The 87-base-pair reads could not distinguish some IMGT-functional V segments, including TRBV6-2 and TRBV6-3, so those segments were excluded. This cohort had only TCR beta chains sequenced, and the lack of alpha or paired-chain data limited which features could be detected. Because HLA typing was missing for some donors at each locus, association tests included only the typed subset. Strong co-occurrence of HLA alleles, especially DR and DQ, made assigning TCR associations to individual alleles difficult. In a later analysis, HLA-associated TCR beta chains were found to be more clonally expanded and to have lower generation probabilities than equally common non-associated chains. Immune exposure information for the cohort was limited to CMV serostatus. In vitro tests confirmed that a few of the cytomegalovirus-associated TCR beta chains recognize cytomegalovirus antigens. In a later analysis, several top co-occurrence clusters were reported to appear linked to parvovirus B19, influenza, CMV and Epstein-Barr virus. In the study, about 150 TCR beta chains were listed as associated with cytomegalovirus. The classifier was reported to diagnose cytomegalovirus status with high specificity and sensitivity in both the original and validation cohorts. A later analysis found that most CMV-associated TCR beta chains appeared HLA-restricted, with HLA associations seemingly driven largely by CMV exposure. Around 16 rarely observed V segments, including chromosome 9 orphons, were excluded from the earlier analysis of several hundred of the donors because counts were too low.

The cohort was made up of under 800 healthy bone marrow donors. At the time of sampling, all cohort members were nominally healthy, though unrecorded immune exposures were likely present. The donor was CMV seronegative and belonged to the group of several hundred seronegative cohort members. Every donor gave a peripheral blood sample, and the peripheral blood mononuclear cells from that sample were used for TCR beta sequencing. The Qiagen DNeasy Blood Extraction Kit was used to extract genomic DNA from the blood cell samples. The library was obtained by the immunoSEQ multiplex PCR assay. The multiplex PCR relied on a mix of 60 forward primers for TCR Vbeta segments and 13 reverse primers for TCR Jbeta segments. The CDR3 region of rearranged TCR beta genes was amplified from genomic DNA with a multiplex PCR assay. The Illumina HiSeq System was used to sequence the amplified TCR beta libraries as 87-base-pair reads. As for the original processing: In a later analysis, tens of millions of unique TCR beta chains were counted across the 500 to 850 repertoires, and roughly 11 million of these chains were shared by at least two donors. To remove PCR and sequencing errors, raw reads were error-corrected and collapsed into unique sequences using a nearest-neighbor algorithm that merged closely related sequences. CDR3 sequences were aligned to IMGT reference sequences to assign V, D and J gene segments. Each retained sequence needed at least a six-nucleotide match to both a V gene segment and a J gene segment. Rearrangements were classified as productive when the CDR3 lacked stop codons and remained in frame with V and J, and all other rearrangements were classified as non-productive. CDR3 was defined according to IMGT convention as the region running from the second conserved V-encoded cysteine to the conserved J-encoded phenylalanine. The earlier analysis of some 550 of the donors excluded any sequence lacking an unambiguous match to a single V gene segment. In an earlier analysis of a few hundred of the donors, V segments were called functional above 56.7% productive rearrangements and were called segregating when the between-donor standard deviation exceeded 5%. To diagnose cytomegalovirus status from the catalog of TCR beta chain sequences, a statistical classification framework was built. In a later analysis, V and J genes were assigned by comparing TCR nucleotide sequences against IMGT/GENE-DB human TR gene sequences. Using the TCRdist pipeline, a later analysis assigned CDR3 sequences along with most-parsimonious VDJ recombination scenarios. In a later analysis, each TCR beta chain was defined by its CDR3 amino acid sequence together with its V-gene family, and reads without a unique V-gene family were excluded. As a way to deal with suspected cross-contamination and a sequencing artifact, a later analysis dropped hundreds of nucleotide sequences that were highly shared and had low generation probability. For each public chain, a later analysis derived a clonal expansion index from normalized ranks of inferred template counts within each repertoire. A later analysis computed generation probabilities with a VDJ recombination model fitted to out-of-frame rearrangements, and checked the results against IGoR. In a later analysis, TCR-TCR, TCR-HLA and TCR-CMV co-occurrence was scored with hypergeometric tests, and a repertoire-size bias correction was applied to TCR pairs. In a later analysis, false discovery rates were estimated by permuting HLA or CMV assignments 20 times. A later analysis grouped co-occurring TCRs with DBSCAN, adding TCRdist sequence similarity when clustering within HLA-allele-positive subsets. For co-occurrence clustering, repertoires with fewer than 30,000 or more than 120,000 public chains were excluded, along with five repertoires with anomalous nucleotide sharing. The immuneACCESS repertoire file appears here via TCRdb, limited to in-frame rearrangements. These files lack a portion of the clones; in checked studies, under half of the deficit traces to unresolved V genes, and the cause of the others is not known. Clonal size and the V and J genes are those of that table, whereas D and trimming came from the DNA. The table for this sample shows 180,000 or so clones. Around 0.7% of the sample is held by the ten biggest clonotypes.

Sequencing was performed on PBMCs. The V gene is TRBV7-9 and the J gene is TRBJ2-2, and 12 bases in between align with TRBD1. The source is a boy aged 5-17 years in good health and CMV-seronegative. The CDR3 sequence is CASSRDRGRFGELFF. The sequenced DNA is TGTGCCAGCAGCCGGGACAGGGGGCGTTTCGGGGAGCTGTTTTTT.